The T cell receptor (beta chain) under discussion was sequenced for a study of blood T cell repertoires in COVID-19. Seattle patients were enrolled during active infection and followed longitudinally. Germline loops: CDR1 WNHNN, CDR2 SYGVQD (reference sequence). The CDR3 runs to 12 residues. V was clipped by 5 bases and J by 7 bases; unmatched bases: 2. Produced via immunoSEQ multiplex PCR; TCRdb's table is partial and in-frame only. This sample has 250,000 to 300,000 clones, with 86% found just once. V is TRBV10-1 and J is TRBJ2-3, with 8 bases aligning to TRBD1. Material: peripheral blood. The origin of this receptor is a woman in her 30s with COVID-19, enrolled during active disease. CDR3 residues: CASSHRGNTQYF. The CDR3 DNA follows: TGCGCCAGCAGTCACAGGGGGAATACGCAGTATTTT.